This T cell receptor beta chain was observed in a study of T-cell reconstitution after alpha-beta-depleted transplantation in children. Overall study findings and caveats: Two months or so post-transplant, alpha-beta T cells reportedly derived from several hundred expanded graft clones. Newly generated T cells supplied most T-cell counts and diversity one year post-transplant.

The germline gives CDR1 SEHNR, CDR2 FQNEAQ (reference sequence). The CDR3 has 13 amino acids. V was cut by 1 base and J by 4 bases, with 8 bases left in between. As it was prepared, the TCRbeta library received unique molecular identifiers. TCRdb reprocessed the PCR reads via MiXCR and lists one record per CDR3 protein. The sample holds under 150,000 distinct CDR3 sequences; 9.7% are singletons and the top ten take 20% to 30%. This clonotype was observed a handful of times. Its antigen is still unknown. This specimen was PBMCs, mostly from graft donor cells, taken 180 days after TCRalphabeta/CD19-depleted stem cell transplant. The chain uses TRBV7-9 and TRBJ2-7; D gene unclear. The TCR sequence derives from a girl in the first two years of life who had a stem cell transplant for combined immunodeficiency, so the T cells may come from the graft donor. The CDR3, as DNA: TGTGCCAGCAGCTTAGGAGTGCAATACGAGCAGTACTTC. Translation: CASSLGVQYEQYF.